Sequencing of this T cell receptor (beta chain) was carried out in a study of T cells in Graves' hyperthyroidism and ophthalmopathy. From RNA transcripts, TCR beta CDR3 regions were amplified. TCR CDR3 regions were first amplified by RT-PCR with HTBI primers. Via MiXCR, TCRdb re-called the multiplex PCR reads, giving one row per CDR3 protein. This sample carries over 400,000 distinct CDR3 sequences, approximately 22% of them seen once, and the ten largest clones take around 54%. J gave up 7 bases and V 8 bases, and 9 bases lay outside the gene matches. The CDR3 totals 14 residues. CDR1 is KGHSH and CDR2 is LQKENI in the germline V gene. This clonotype was recorded a few times.

Sequenced: blood. The gene calls are TRBV18 and TRBJ1-5; 9 bases fit TRBD1. The TCR comes from a woman aged 70 to 79 with Graves' ophthalmopathy. In nucleotides, the CDR3 is TGTGCCAGCGTACCGGGACAGGGACGGCAGCCCCAGCATTTT. Protein: CASVPGQGRQPQHF.